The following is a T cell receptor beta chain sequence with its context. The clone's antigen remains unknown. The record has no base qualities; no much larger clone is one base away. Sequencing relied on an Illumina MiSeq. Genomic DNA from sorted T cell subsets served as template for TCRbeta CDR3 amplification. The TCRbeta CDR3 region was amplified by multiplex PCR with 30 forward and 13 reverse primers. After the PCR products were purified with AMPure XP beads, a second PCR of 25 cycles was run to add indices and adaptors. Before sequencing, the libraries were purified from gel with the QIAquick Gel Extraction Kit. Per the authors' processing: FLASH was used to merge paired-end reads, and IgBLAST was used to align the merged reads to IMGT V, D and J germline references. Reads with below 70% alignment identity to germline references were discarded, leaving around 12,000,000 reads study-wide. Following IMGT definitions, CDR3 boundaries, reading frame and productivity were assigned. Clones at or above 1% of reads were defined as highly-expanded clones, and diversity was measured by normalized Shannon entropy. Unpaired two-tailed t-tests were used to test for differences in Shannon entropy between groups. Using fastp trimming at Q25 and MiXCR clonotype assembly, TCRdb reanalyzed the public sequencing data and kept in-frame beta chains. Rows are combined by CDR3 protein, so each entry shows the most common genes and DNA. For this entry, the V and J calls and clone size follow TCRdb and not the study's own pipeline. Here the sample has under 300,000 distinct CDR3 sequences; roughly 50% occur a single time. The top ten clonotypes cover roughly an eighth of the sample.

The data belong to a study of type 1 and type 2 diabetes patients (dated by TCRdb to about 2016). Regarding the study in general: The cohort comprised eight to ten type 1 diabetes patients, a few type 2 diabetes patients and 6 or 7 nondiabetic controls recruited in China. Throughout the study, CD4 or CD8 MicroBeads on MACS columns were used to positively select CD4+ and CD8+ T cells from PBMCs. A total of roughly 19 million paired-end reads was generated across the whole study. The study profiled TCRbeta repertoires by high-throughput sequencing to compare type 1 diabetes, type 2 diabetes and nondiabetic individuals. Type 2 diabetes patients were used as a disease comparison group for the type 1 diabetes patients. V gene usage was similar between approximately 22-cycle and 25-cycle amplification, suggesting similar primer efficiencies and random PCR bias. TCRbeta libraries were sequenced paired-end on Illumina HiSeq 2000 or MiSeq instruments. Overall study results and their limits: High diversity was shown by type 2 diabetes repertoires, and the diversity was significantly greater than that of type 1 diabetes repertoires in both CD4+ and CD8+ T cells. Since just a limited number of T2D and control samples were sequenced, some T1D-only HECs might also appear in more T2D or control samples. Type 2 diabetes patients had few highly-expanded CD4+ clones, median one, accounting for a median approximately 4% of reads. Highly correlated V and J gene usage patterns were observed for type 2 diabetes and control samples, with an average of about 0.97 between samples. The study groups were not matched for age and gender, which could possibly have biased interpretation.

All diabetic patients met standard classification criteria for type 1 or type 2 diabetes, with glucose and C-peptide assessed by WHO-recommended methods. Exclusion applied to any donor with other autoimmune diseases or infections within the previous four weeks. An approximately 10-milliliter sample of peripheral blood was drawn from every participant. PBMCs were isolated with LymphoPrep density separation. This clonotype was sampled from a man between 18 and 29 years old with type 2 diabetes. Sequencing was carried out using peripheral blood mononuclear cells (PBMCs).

The DNA is TGTGCCAGCAGCTTATCAGGGGGCGCAGGTGAAAAACTGTTTTTT. Translated, this gives CASSLSGGAGEKLFF. The chain is made from TRBV7-6 and TRBJ1-4; TRBD1 matches 8 bases in the middle. CDR1 and CDR2, per the germline V gene, are SGHVS and FNYEAQ. Counted from cysteine to phenylalanine, this CDR3 has 15 amino acids. Just the 45-base CDR3 DNA is kept, in frame starting at base 1. Trimming removed 2 bases from V and 7 bases from J; the gene matches leave 6 bases unexplained. The full variable domain, with segments outside the CDR3 supplied by the reference TRBV7-6 and TRBJ1-4 proteins, appears as GAGVSQSPRYKVTKRGQDVALRCDPISGHVSLYWYRQALGQGPEFLTYFNYEAQQDKSGLPNDRFSAERPEGSISTLTIQRTEQRDSAMYRCASSLSGGAGEKLFFGSGTQLSVL.